This TCR beta chain was sequenced during a study of blood T cells in healthy people across ages. CDR1 is SGHAT, CDR2 FQNNGV, per germline. J lost 8 bases, V lost 6 bases, and 13 bases had no gene match. The CDR3 runs to 16 residues. This clonotype was counted once. The second PCR ran roughly 6 to 11 cycles with a sample-barcoded 5' primer and J-beta primers. MiXCR, run by TCRdb on the 5' RACE reads, gives a single entry per CDR3 protein. The sample has some 1.7 million distinct CDR3 sequences, about 28% seen once. The chain has TRBV11-2 and TRBJ2-1; 10 positions agree with TRBD2. This TCR derives from a woman in her 30s in good health. Sequenced: blood. Here the CDR3 reads CASRPPSSGGSDEQFF. CDR3 DNA: TGTGCCAGCAGACCCCCCTCTAGCGGGGGTTCTGATGAGCAGTTCTTC.